The sequence of this TCR beta chain was determined in a study of blood T cell repertoires in COVID-19. Study overall: Material from acute and convalescent COVID-19 was sourced from the United States, Italy and Spain. Sources were T cells, B-cell-depleted T cells, or PBMCs; the material itself was cDNA or gDNA.

Donors in Cohort 3 counted as recovered after two negative PCRs, clearance, or symptom resolution. Study processing details: Reference gene primer amplification in the assay estimated nucleated cell counts. The data were produced by immunoSEQ multiplex PCR, yet TCRdb's version contains in-frame clones alone and is incomplete. V and J calls and clone size are as listed in that table; D and trimming were resolved from the DNA. This table has a few hundred thousand clones, 70% to 90% appearing once. Germline CDR1 SGDLS, CDR2 YYNGEE. The CDR3 is 17 amino acids. V shed 0 bases and J 1 base; nucleotides not matched to a gene: 9.

Sequenced input: PBMCs or T cells enriched from blood (not recorded which). The rearrangement links TRBV9 to TRBJ2-5, with 7 bases identical to TRBD2. The receptor was isolated from a man aged 25 to 40 who had recovered from COVID-19. CDR3 in DNA: TGTGCCAGCAGCGTAGGGACAATCTCGGGAGGCCAAGAGACCCAGTACTTC. Translating it yields CASSVGTISGGQETQYF.